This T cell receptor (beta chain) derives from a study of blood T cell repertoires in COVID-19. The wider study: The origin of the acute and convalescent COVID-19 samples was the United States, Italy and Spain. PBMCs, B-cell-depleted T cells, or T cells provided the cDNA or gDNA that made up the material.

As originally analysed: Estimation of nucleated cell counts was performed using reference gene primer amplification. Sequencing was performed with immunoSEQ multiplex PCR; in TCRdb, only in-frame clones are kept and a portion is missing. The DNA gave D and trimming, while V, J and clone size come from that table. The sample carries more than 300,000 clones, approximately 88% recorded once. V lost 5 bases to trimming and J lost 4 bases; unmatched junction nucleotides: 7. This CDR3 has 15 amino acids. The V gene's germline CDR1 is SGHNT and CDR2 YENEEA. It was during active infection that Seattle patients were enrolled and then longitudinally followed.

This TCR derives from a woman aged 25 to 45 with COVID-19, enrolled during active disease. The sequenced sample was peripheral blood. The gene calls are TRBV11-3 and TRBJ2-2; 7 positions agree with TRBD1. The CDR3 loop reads CASSPRQGLTGELFF. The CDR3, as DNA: TGTGCCAGCAGCCCCAGACAGGGCCTCACCGGGGAGCTGTTTTTT.